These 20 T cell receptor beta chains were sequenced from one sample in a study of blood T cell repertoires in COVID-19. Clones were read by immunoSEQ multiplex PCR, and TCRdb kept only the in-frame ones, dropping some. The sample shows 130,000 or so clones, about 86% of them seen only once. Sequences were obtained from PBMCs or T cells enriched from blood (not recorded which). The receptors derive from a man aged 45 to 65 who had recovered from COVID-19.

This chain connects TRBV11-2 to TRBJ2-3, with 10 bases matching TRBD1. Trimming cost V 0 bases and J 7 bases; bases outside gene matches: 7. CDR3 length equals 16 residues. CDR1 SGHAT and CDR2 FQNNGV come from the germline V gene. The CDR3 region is CASSLDRGQGQYTQYF. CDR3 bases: TGTGCCAGCAGCTTAGATCGGGGACAGGGGCAATATACGCAGTATTTT.

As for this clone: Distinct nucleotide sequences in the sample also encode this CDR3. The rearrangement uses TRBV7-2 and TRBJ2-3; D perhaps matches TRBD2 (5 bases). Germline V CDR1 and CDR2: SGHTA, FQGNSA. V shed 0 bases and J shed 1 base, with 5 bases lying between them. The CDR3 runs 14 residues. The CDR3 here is CASSLAGGTDTQYF. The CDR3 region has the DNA TGTGCCAGCAGCTTAGCGGGAGGCACAGATACGCAGTATTTT.

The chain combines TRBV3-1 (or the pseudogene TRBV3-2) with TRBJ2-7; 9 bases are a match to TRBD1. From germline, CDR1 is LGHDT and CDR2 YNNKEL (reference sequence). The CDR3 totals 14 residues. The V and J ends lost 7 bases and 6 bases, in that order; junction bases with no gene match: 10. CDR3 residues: CASNRRDRATEQYF. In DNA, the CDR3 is TGTGCCAGCAACCGGCGGGACAGGGCGACCGAGCAGTACTTC.

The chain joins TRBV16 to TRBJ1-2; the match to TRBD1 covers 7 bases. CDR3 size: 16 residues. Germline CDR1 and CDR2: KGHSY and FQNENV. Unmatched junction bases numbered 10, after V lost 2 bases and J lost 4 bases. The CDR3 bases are TGTGCCAGCAGCCAAATGAGAGGGGGCTCGAGCTATGGCTACACCTTC. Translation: CASSQMRGGSSYGYTF.

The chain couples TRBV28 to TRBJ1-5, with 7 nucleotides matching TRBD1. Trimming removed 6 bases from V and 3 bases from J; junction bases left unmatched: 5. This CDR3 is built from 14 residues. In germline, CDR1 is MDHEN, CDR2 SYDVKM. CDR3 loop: CASREGQANQPQHF. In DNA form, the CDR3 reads TGTGCCAGCAGGGAAGGACAGGCCAATCAGCCCCAGCATTTT.

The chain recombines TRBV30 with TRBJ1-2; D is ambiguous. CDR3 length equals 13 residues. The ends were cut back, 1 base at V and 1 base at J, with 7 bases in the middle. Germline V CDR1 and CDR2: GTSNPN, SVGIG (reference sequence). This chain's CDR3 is CAWSGLYNYGYTF. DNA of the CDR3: TGTGCCTGGAGTGGACTCTATAACTATGGCTACACCTTC.

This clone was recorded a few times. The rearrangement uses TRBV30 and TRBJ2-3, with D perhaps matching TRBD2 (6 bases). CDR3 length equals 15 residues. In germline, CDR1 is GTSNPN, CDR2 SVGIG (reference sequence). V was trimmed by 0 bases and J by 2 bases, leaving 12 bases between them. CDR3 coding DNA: TGTGCCTGGAGTGTGGCGGGGCTTTCCACAGATACGCAGTATTTT. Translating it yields CAWSVAGLSTDTQYF.

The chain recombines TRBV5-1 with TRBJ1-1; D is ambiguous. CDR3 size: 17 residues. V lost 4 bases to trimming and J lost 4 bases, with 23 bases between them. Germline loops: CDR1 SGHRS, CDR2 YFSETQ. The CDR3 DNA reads TGCGCCAGCAGCCCCCGGTTGAGGTTCCGGGATGGCACTGAAGCTTTCTTT. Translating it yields CASSPRLRFRDGTEAFF.

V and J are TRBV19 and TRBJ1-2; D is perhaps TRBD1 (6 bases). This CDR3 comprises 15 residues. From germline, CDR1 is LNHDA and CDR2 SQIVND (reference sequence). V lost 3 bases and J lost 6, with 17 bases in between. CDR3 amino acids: CASSMETGRKNGYTF. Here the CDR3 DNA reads TGTGCCAGTAGTATGGAGACAGGTCGGAAGAATGGCTACACCTTC.

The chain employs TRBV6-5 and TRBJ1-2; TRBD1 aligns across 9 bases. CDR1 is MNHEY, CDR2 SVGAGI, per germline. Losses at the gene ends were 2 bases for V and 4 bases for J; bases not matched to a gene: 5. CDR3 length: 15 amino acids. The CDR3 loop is CASSYGDRAGYGYTF. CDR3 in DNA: TGTGCCAGCAGTTACGGGGACAGGGCCGGCTATGGCTACACCTTC.

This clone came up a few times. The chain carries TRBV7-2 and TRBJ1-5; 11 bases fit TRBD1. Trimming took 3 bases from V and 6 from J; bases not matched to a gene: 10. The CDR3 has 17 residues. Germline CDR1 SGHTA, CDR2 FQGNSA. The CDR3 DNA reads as TGTGCCAGCAGCTTGGGAGGGGGGACAGGGGGTGCTCAGCCCCAGCATTTT. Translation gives CASSLGGGTGGAQPQHF.

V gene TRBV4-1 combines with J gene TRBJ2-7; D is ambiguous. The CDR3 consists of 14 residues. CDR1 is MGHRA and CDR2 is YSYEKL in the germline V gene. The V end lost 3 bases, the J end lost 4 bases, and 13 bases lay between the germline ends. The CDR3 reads CASSQAGSPYEQYF. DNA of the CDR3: TGCGCCAGCAGCCAGGCCGGGTCCCCTTACGAGCAGTACTTC.

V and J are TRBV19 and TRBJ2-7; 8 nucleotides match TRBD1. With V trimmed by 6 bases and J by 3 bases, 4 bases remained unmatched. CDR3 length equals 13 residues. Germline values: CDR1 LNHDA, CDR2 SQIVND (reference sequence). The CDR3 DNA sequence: TGTGCCAGTAGCCTGGACAGGGACTACGAGCAGTACTTC. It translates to CASSLDRDYEQYF.

CDR3 loop: CASSQDTFGGNSPLHF. For the CDR3, the DNA is TGTGCCAGCAGCCAAGATACTTTCGGGGGAAATTCACCCCTCCACTTT. This rearrangement joins TRBV3-1 (or the pseudogene TRBV3-2) to TRBJ1-6, with D possibly being TRBD1 (5 bases). Germline CDR1 and CDR2: LGHDT and YNNKEL (reference sequence). V gave up 0 bases and J gave up 7 bases, with 13 bases separating them. The CDR3 spans 16 residues.

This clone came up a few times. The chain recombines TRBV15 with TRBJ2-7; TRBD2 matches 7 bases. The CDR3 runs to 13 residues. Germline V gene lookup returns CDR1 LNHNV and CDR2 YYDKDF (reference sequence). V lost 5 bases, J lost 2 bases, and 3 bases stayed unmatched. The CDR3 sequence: CATSGGLPYEQYF. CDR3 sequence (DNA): TGTGCCACCAGCGGGGGACTACCCTACGAGCAGTACTTC.

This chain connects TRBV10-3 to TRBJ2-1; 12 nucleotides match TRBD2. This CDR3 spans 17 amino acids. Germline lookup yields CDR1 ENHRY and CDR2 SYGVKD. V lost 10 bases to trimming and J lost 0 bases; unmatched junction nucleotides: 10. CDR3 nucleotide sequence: TGTGCCACCACTAAAGCGACTAGCGGGAGCTCCTACAATGAGCAGTTCTTC. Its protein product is CATTKATSGSSYNEQFF.

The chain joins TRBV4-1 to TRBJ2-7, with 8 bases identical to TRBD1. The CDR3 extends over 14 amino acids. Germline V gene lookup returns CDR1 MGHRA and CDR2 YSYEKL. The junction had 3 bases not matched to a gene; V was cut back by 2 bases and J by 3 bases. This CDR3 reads CASSQRDRGYEQYF. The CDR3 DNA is TGCGCCAGCAGCCAAAGAGACAGGGGCTACGAGCAGTACTTC.

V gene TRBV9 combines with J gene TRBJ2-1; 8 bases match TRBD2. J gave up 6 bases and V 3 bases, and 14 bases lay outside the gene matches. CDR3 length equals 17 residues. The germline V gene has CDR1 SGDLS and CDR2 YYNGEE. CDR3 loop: CASSGYGSGGQINEQFF. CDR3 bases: TGTGCCAGCAGCGGCTATGGGAGCGGGGGACAAATCAATGAGCAGTTCTTC.

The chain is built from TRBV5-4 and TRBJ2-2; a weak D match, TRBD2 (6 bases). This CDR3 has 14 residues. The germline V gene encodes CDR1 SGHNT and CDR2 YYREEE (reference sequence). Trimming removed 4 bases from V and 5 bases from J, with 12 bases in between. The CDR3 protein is CASSLFGGTGELFF. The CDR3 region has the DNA TGTGCCAGCAGCCTCTTCGGGGGAACCGGGGAGCTGTTTTTT.

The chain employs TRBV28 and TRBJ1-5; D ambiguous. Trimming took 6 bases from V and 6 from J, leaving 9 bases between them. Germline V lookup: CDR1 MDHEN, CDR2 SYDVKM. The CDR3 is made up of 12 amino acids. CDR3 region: CASRVGLQPQHF. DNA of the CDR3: TGTGCCAGCAGGGTCGGACTTCAGCCCCAGCATTTT.